The source of this T cell receptor beta chain is a study of Ad26.COV2.S vaccination and SARS-CoV-2 variants. About the study: Intramuscular Ad26.COV2.S doses were given once or twice, 56 days apart.

Method: immunoSEQ multiplex PCR; TCRdb's copy keeps in-frame clones and lacks some. The table records some 300,000 clones, about 85% of them present only once. Whole-study findings and limits: Quantification of TCR breadth and depth may have yielded underestimates of total T cell responses. Participants in the vaccine arm had higher spike-specific TCR breadth; placebo recipients had lower.

Sample treatment: some 20 received Ad26.COV2.S at low or high dose, single or two shots; several received placebo; per-sample allocation not given. It was on day 63 after the first vaccine or placebo injection that samples were taken. The donor was a Boston adult aged 18-55 years. The CDR3 totals 13 residues. CDR1 MDHEN and CDR2 SYDVKM come from the germline V gene. V was pared by 3 bases and J by 11 bases, with 13 bases between. In regard to this clone: Its antigen remains unknown.

This clonotype was sampled from a person between 18 and 65 years old who received the Ad26.COV2.S COVID-19 vaccine or a placebo. The sample here was peripheral blood, taken in a trial of Ad26.COV2.S vaccine versus placebo. The chain employs TRBV28 and TRBJ1-4; D is uncertain. CDR3 sequence: CASSFSDPQKLFF. The CDR3 DNA is TGTGCCAGCAGTTTTTCGGACCCACAGAAACTGTTTTTT.